The 14 T cell receptor beta chains below were found in one sample sequenced in a study of T cells in Graves' hyperthyroidism and ophthalmopathy. Amplification targeted TCR beta CDR3 regions from RNA transcripts. First-round RT-PCR targeting the TCR CDR3 was performed with the HTBI primer set. MiXCR was run by TCRdb on the multiplex PCR reads, yielding one entry per CDR3 protein. The table shows a few hundred thousand distinct CDR3 sequences, with roughly 22% occurring only once. Sequencing used blood. These receptors were collected from a woman aged 70-85 years with Graves' ophthalmopathy.

The chain uses TRBV6-1 and TRBJ2-1; the match to TRBD2 covers 8 bases. The CDR3 sequence is 16 residues long. The V segment lost 6 bases and the J segment 3 bases; nucleotides outside the gene matches: 10. CDR1 is MNHNS and CDR2 is SASEGT in the germline V gene. CDR3 bases: TGTGCCAGCAGCCTTGGACTAGCCGATGTCTACAATGAGCAGTTCTTC. The encoded protein is CASSLGLADVYNEQFF.

This clonotype has ten or more counts. The genes are TRBV5-5 and TRBJ2-7; either TRBD1 or TRBD2 may supply D (5 bases each). CDR1 is SGHKS, CDR2 YYEKEE, per germline (reference sequence). The CDR3 extends over 14 amino acids. V lost 0 bases and J lost 2, with 9 bases in between. DNA for the CDR3: TGTGCCAGCAGCTTGGACTGGGGGACCTACGAGCAGTACTTC. It translates to CASSLDWGTYEQYF.

The chain is built from TRBV28 and TRBJ1-4, with D perhaps matching TRBD1 (5 bases). Trimming stripped 2 bases from V and 10 bases from J, with 11 bases between. This CDR3 contains 13 residues. Germline V CDR1 and CDR2: MDHEN, SYDVKM. CDR3 residues: CASSLGDSRKLFF. The CDR3 DNA sequence: TGTGCCAGCAGTTTAGGTGACAGCCGAAAACTGTTTTTT.

This chain joins TRBV20-1 and TRBJ2-3; 7 bases are shared with TRBD2. Germline V gene lookup returns CDR1 DFQATT and CDR2 SNEGSKA (reference sequence). V was clipped by 1 base and J by 0 bases; unmatched bases: 7. CDR3 length: 16 amino acids. Here the CDR3 DNA reads TGCAGTGCTAGAGGTGGCGGGAGCGCTAGCACAGATACGCAGTATTTT. It specifies CSARGGGSASTDTQYF.

In its sample, this clonotype was seen a few times. The chain employs TRBV7-2 and TRBJ2-2; a weak D match, TRBD2 (5 bases). Germline-derived CDR1 and CDR2 are SGHTA and FQGNSA. V dropped 5 bases and J dropped 1 base, with 11 bases sitting between them. This CDR3 is built from 15 residues. DNA of the CDR3: TGTGCCAGCAGCCCCCGGGCGGGGAACACCGGGGAGCTGTTTTTT. The encoded protein is CASSPRAGNTGELFF.

This clonotype was seen at least ten times. The genes are TRBV28 and TRBJ1-5; 9 bases are shared with TRBD1. The CDR3 has 16 amino acids. Per the germline V gene, CDR1 is MDHEN and CDR2 is SYDVKM. V lost 0 bases and J lost 2; bases outside the gene matches: 2. The CDR3 sequence is CASSLWGQGGNQPQHF. The CDR3 bases are TGTGCCAGCAGTTTATGGGGACAGGGCGGCAATCAGCCCCAGCATTTT.

Details on this clonotype: The junction departs from germline at one end; a sequencing error may be responsible. The chain recombines TRBV9 with TRBJ1-3; a weak D match, TRBD1 (5 bases). The CDR3 runs to 15 residues. In germline, CDR1 is SGDLS, CDR2 YYNGEE. The CDR3 nucleotides read TGTGCCAGCAGCCTGGGGGAAAGCTCTGGAAACACAATATATTTT. This translates into CASSLGESSGNTIYF.

This clonotype was found a few times. The rearrangement links TRBV6-5 to TRBJ2-1; D unclear. There are 14 residues in the CDR3. Trimming took 3 bases from V and 6 from J, leaving 12 bases between them. Germline CDR1 is MNHEY and CDR2 is SVGAGI. The DNA for the CDR3 is TGTGCCAGCAGTTATAACGAGCACTTCAATGAGCAGTTCTTC. Protein: CASSYNEHFNEQFF.

The V and J genes are TRBV24-1 and TRBJ2-7; 11 nucleotides match TRBD1. The V gene end was trimmed by 4 bases and the J gene end by 6 bases; junction bases not matched to a gene: 10. Germline V gene sequence: CDR1 KGHDR, CDR2 SFDVKD. The CDR3 length is 16 residues. The CDR3 protein is CATSDRGGQGAREQYF. CDR3 coding DNA: TGTGCCACCAGTGACCGAGGCGGACAGGGGGCTCGCGAGCAGTACTTC.

This clonotype was recorded a few times. The chain joins TRBV14 to TRBJ2-1; no clear D gene. The V gene's germline CDR1 is SGHDN and CDR2 FVKESK. The CDR3 consists of 13 residues. V dropped 5 bases and J dropped 7 bases, with 12 bases sitting between them. DNA for the CDR3: TGTGCCAGCAGCTTGATAAAGGGAAATGAGCAGTTCTTC. Amino acids: CASSLIKGNEQFF.

In its sample, this clonotype was seen a few times. The rearrangement uses TRBV3-1 and TRBJ2-1, with D unresolved. Trimming stripped 0 bases from V and 5 bases from J, with 11 bases between. CDR3 length: 15 amino acids. The V gene's germline CDR1 is LGHDT and CDR2 YNNKEL (reference sequence). The CDR3 DNA follows: TGTGCCAGCAGCCAAGAGGGCCTGTATAACAATGAGCAGTTCTTC. Amino acid sequence: CASSQEGLYNNEQFF.

This chain uses TRBV20-1 with TRBJ2-1, with TRBD2 identical over 8 bases. This CDR3 has 13 residues. Trimming removed 5 bases from V and 9 bases from J; junction bases left unmatched: 9. CDR1 is DFQATT and CDR2 is SNEGSKA in the germline V gene (reference sequence). The chain's CDR3 is CSAWGLAGSEQFF. CDR3 in DNA: TGCAGTGCTTGGGGTCTAGCGGGTAGTGAGCAGTTCTTC.

CDR3 sequence (DNA): TGTGCCAGCTCACCTTTTGAGGGGGTTGAGCAGTTCTTC. It yields the protein CASSPFEGVEQFF. The chain recombines TRBV18 with TRBJ2-1, with D possibly matching TRBD1 (6 bases). The CDR3 extends over 13 amino acids. Germline V gene data show CDR1 as KGHSH and CDR2 as LQKENI. Trimming cost V 3 bases and J 9 bases, with 12 bases left between them.

A note on this clonotype: A clone one base away is much larger, so this may be a read error. The chain combines TRBV2 with TRBJ1-1, with 8 bases fitting TRBD1. The CDR3 spans 14 residues. Looked up from germline, CDR1 is SNHLY and CDR2 is FYNNEI. The junction had 8 bases not matched to a gene; V was cut back by 8 bases and J by 3 bases. The CDR3 DNA is TGTGCCAGCCGGACAGGGTCCATGGACACTGAAGCTTTCTTT. Amino acid sequence: CASRTGSMDTEAFF.